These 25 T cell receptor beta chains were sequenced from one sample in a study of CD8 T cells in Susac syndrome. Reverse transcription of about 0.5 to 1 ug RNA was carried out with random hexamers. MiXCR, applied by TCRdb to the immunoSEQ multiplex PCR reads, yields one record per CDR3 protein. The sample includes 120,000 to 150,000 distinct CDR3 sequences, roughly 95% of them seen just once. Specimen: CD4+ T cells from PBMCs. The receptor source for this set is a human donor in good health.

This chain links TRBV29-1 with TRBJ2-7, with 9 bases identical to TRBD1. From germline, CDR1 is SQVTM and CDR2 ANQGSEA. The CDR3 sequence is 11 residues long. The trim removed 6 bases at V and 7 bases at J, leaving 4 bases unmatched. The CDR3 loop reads CSVQGAREQYF. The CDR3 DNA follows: TGCAGCGTACAGGGGGCGCGAGAGCAGTACTTC.

The CDR3 region has the DNA TGTGCCAGCAGCTTGCTAAGGGGGAGGGACATTCAGTACTTC. Amino acid sequence: CASSLLRGRDIQYF. V usage is TRBV5-6 and J usage is TRBJ2-4, with D tentatively TRBD2 (7 bases). This CDR3 has 14 residues. Between the trimmed V and J ends, which lost 1 base and 8 bases, there was a span of 13 bases. Germline-derived CDR1 and CDR2 are SGHDT and YYEEEE.

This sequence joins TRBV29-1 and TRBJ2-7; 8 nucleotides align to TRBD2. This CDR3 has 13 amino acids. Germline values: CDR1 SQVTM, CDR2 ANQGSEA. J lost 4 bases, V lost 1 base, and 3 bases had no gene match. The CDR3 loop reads CSVEAAGGYEQYF. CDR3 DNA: TGCAGCGTTGAAGCGGCGGGAGGATACGAGCAGTACTTC.

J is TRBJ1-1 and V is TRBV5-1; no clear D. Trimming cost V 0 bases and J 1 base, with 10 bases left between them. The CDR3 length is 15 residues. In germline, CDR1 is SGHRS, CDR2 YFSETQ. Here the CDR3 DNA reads TGCGCCAGCAGCTTGGTGGATGTTCCGAACACTGAAGCTTTCTTT. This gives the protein CASSLVDVPNTEAFF.

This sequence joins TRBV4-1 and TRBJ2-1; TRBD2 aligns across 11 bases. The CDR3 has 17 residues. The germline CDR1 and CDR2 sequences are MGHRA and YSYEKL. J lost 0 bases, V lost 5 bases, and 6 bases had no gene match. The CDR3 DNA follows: TGCGCCAGCAGCACACATAGCGGGAGGGCCTCCTACAATGAGCAGTTCTTC. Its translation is CASSTHSGRASYNEQFF.

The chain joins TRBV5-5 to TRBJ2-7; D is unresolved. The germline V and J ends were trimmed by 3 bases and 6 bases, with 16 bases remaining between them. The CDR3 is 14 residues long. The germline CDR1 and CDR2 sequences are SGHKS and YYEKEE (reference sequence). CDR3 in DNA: TGTGCCAGCAGCTATGGGTGGGGTTCGAGCGAGCAGTACTTC. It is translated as CASSYGWGSSEQYF.

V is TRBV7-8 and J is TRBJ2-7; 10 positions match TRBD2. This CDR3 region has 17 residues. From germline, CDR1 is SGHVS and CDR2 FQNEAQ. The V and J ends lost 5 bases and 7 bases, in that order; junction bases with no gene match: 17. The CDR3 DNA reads TGTGCCAGCAGCCCTCTAGCCCGACGAGCGGGAGGGCCGGAGCAGTACTTC. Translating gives CASSPLARRAGGPEQYF.

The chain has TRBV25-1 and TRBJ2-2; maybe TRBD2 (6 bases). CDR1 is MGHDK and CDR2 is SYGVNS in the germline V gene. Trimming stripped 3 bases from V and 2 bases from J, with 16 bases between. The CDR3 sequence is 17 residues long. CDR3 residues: CASSDKKGLTNTGELFF. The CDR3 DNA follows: TGTGCCAGCAGTGATAAGAAGGGACTTACCAACACCGGGGAGCTGTTTTTT.

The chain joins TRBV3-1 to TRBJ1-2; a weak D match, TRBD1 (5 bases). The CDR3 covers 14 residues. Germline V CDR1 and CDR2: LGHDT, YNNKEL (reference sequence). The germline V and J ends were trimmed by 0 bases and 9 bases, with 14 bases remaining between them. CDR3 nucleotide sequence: TGTGCCAGCAGCCAAGAGGGGCAGGCTAGGCGCTACACCTTC. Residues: CASSQEGQARRYTF.

The CDR3 here is CSARDLKTGPRDYTF. In DNA form, the CDR3 reads TGCAGTGCTAGAGATTTGAAAACAGGGCCTCGGGACTACACCTTC. The V and J genes are TRBV20-1 and TRBJ1-2, with a weak D call TRBD1 (6 bases). V shed 0 bases and J shed 10 bases, with 21 bases lying between them. The CDR3 sequence is 15 residues long. The germline V gene has CDR1 DFQATT and CDR2 SNEGSKA (reference sequence).

The chain's CDR3 is CASRQGLTEETQYF. CDR3 in DNA: TGTGCCAGCAGACAGGGATTGACCGAAGAGACCCAGTACTTC. The rearrangement joins TRBV28 to TRBJ2-5; maybe TRBD1 (6 bases). V lost 6 bases and J lost 3, with 14 bases in between. The CDR3 loop spans 14 amino acids. CDR1 and CDR2 from the germline V gene are MDHEN and SYDVKM.

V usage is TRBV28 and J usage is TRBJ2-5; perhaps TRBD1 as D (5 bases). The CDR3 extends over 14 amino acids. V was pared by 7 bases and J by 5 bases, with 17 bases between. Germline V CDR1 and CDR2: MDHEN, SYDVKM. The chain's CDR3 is CASIPRQFTETQYF. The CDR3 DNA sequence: TGTGCCAGCATACCCAGACAGTTTACGGAGACCCAGTACTTC.

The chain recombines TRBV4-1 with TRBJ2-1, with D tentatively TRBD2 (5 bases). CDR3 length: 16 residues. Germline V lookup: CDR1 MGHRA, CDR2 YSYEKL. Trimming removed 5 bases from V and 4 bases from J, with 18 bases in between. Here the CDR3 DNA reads TGCGCCAGCAGCACACCAGGTGGGAGAGCATACAATGAGCAGTTCTTC. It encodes CASSTPGGRAYNEQFF.

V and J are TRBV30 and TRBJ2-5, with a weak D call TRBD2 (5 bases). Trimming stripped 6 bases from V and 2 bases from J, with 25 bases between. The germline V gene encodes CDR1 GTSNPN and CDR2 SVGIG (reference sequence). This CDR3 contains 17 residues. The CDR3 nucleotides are TGTGCCTGTCGCAGGAGGCGACGCGCGAATAATCAAGAGACCCAGTACTTC. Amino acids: CACRRRRRANNQETQYF.

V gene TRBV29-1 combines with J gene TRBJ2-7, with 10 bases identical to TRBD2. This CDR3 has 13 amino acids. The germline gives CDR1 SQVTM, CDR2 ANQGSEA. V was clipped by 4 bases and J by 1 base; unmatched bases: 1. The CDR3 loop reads CSVGTSGSYEQYF. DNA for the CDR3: TGCAGCGTTGGGACTAGCGGTTCCTACGAGCAGTACTTC.

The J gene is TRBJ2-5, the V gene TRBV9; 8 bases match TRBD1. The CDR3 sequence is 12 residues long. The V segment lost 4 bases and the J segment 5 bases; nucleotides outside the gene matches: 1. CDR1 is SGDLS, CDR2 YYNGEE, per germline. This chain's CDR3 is CASSRTGETQYF. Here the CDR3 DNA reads TGTGCCAGCAGCAGGACAGGGGAGACCCAGTACTTC.

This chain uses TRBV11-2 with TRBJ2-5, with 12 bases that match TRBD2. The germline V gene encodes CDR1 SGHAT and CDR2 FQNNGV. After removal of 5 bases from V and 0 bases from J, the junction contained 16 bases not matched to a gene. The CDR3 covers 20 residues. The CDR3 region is CASSLLGGLAGGGYQETQYF. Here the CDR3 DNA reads TGTGCCAGCAGCCTCCTGGGGGGGCTAGCGGGAGGGGGGTACCAAGAGACCCAGTACTTC.

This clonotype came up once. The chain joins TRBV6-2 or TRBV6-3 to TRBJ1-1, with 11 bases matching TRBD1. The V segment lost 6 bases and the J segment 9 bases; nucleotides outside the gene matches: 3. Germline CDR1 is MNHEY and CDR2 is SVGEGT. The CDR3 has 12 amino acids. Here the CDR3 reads CASSPDRGQAFF. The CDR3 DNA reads TGTGCCAGCAGCCCGGACAGGGGGCAAGCTTTCTTT.

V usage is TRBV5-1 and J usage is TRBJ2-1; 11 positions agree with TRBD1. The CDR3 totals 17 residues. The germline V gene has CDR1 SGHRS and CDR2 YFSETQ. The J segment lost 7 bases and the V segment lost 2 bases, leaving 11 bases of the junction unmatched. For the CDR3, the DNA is TGCGCCAGCAGCTTCATTACCGGGACAGGGGGATGGAATGAGCAGTTCTTC. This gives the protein CASSFITGTGGWNEQFF.

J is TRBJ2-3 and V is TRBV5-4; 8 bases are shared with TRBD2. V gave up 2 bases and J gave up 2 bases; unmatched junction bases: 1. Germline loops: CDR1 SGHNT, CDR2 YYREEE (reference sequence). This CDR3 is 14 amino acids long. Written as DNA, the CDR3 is TGTGCCAGCAGCTTAGCGGGAGCCACAGATACGCAGTATTTT. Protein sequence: CASSLAGATDTQYF.

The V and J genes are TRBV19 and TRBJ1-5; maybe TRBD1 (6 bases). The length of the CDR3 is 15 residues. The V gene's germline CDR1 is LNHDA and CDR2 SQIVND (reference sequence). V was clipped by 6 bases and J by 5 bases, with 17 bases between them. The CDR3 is CASRNHRAGDQPQHF. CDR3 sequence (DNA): TGTGCCAGTAGGAACCACAGGGCCGGAGATCAGCCCCAGCATTTT.

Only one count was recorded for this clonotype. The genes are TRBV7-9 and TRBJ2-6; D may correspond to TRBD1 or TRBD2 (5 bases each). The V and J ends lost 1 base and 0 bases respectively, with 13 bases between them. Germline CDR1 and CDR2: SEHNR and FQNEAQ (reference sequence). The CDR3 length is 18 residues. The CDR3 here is CASSLGTGTSSGANVLTF. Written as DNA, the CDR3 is TGTGCCAGCAGCTTAGGGACGGGGACGAGCTCTGGGGCCAACGTCCTGACTTTC.

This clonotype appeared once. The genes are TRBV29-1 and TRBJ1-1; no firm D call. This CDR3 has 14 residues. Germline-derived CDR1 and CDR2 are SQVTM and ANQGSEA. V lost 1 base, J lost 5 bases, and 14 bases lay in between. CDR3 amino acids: CSVEALGGRTEAFF. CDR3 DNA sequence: TGCAGCGTTGAAGCGTTGGGAGGGCGGACTGAAGCTTTCTTT.

The CDR3 DNA sequence: TGTGCCAGCAGTCCACGGACAGGGCCTGAGGGCTACACCTTC. This encodes CASSPRTGPEGYTF. The rearrangement uses TRBV12-3 or TRBV12-4 and TRBJ1-2; 8 bases map to TRBD1. Unmatched junction bases numbered 10, after V lost 5 bases and J lost 8 bases. The CDR3 has 14 amino acids.

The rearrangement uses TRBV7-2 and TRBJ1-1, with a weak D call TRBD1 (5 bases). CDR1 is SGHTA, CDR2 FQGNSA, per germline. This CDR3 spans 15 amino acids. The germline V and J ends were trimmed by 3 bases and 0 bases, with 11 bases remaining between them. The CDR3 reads CASSLGPGMNTEAFF. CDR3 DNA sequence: TGTGCCAGCAGCTTGGGACCGGGGATGAACACTGAAGCTTTCTTT.